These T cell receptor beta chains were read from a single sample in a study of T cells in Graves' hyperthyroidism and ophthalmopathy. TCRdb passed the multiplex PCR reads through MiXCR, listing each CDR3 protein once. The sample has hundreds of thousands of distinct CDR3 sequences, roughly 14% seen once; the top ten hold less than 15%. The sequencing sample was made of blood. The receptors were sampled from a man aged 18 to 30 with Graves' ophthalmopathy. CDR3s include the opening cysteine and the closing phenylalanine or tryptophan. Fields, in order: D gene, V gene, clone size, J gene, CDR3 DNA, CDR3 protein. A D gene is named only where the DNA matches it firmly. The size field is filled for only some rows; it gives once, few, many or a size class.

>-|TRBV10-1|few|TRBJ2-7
TGCGCCAGCAACCTTAGAGGGCGTAGGGGCGAGCAGTACTTC
CASNLRGRRGEQYF
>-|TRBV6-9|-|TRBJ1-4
TGTGCCAGCAGTTACACCCACGGGGTTACTAGTGAAAAACTGTTTTTT
CASSYTHGVTSEKLFF
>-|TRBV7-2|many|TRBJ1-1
TGTGCCAGCAGCTTTCCAAACAGGTACCTTAAGACTGAAGCTTTCTTT
CASSFPNRYLKTEAFF
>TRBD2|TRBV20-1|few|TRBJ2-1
TGCAGTGCCCAACTAGCGGGATCTAACAATGAGCAGTTCTTC
CSAQLAGSNNEQFF
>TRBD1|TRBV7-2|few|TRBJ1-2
TGTGCCAGCAGCTTAGAGGGGGGGACAGCCTTCCTTAACTATGGCTACACCTTC
CASSLEGGTAFLNYGYTF
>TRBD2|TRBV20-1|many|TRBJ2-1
TGCAGTGCTAGAGATCTCCGGGGTAGCGGGAGTGATGAGCAGTTCTTC
CSARDLRGSGSDEQFF
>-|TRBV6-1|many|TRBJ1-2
TGTGCCAGCAGTGGGGGACCCTATGGCTACACCTTC
CASSGGPYGYTF
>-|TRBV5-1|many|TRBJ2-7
TGCGCCAGCAGCTTGAGGGACGTTGGATACGAGCAGTACTTC
CASSLRDVGYEQYF
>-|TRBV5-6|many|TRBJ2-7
TGTGCCAGCAGTAAACCGGGGCCCTACGAGCAGTACTTC
CASSKPGPYEQYF
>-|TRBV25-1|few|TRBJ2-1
TGTGCCAGCAGTCGCTCTGCCAATGAGCAGTTCTTC
CASSRSANEQFF
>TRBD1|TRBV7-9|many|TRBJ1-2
TGTGCCAGCAGCTCCGAAAAAACCGGGACAGGGACAAACTATGGCTACACCTTC
CASSSEKTGTGTNYGYTF
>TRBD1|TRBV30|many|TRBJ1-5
TGTGCCTGGAGTGTAGGCAGGGGGCTAAGAGAATATAGCAATCAGCCCCAGCATTTT
CAWSVGRGLREYSNQPQHF
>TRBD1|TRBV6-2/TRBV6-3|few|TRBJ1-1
TGTGCCAGCAGTTACTCGACAGGGGGTGAAGCTTTCTTT
CASSYSTGGEAFF
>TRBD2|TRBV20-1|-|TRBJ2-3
TGCAGTGCTCCCCTAGCGGGAGACGAAACAGATACGCAGTATTTT
CSAPLAGDETDTQYF
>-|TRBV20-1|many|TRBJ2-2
TGCAGTGCTAGAGATCCCAGGGAATTAGGCGGGGAGCTGTTTTTT
CSARDPRELGGELFF
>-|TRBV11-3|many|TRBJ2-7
TGTGCCAGCAGCCCTGGACAGCCTCGGTACGAGCAGTACTTC
CASSPGQPRYEQYF
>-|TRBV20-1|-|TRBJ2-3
TGCAGTGCTACCCCTGGGGCGGGGTTCACAGATACGCAGTATTTT
CSATPGAGFTDTQYF
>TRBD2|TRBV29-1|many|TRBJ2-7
TGCAGCGTTGACGGCGGGAGGGCAGAGCAGTACTTC
CSVDGGRAEQYF
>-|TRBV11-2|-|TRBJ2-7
TGTGCCAGCAGCCCGGCCGGAGGGGGGGAGGAGCAGTACTTC
CASSPAGGGEEQYF
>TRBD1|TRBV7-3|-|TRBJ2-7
TGTGCCAGCAGCTCTGGGACAGGGAGTTTCAACGAGCAGTACTTC
CASSSGTGSFNEQYF
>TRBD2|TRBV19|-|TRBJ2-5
TGTGCCAGTACCGCGGGACTAGCGAATCAAGAGACCCAGTACTTC
CASTAGLANQETQYF
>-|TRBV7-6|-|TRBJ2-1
TGTGCCAGCAGCGGGAATTTCGGGGTAGGACCCAGTGCAAAGGAGCAGTTCTTC
CASSGNFGVGPSAKEQFF
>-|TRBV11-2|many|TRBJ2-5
TGTGCCAGCAGCGGTAGTAATCGGGGGGAGACCCAGTACTTC
CASSGSNRGETQYF
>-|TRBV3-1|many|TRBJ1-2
TGTGCCAGCAGCCCTCAACAGGGCGTCTATGGCTACACCTTC
CASSPQQGVYGYTF
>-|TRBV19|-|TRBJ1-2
TGTGCCAGTTCAACAGGCAATACTAACTATGGCTACACCTTC
CASSTGNTNYGYTF
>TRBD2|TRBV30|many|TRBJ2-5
TGTGCCTCCAGGACTAGCGGGAGGGCCTGGGAGACCCAGTACTTC
CASRTSGRAWETQYF
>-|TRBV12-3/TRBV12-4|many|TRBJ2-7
TGTGCCAGCAGCCACAGGTTACGGGAGCAGTACTTC
CASSHRLREQYF
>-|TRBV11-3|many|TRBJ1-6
TGTGCCAGCAGCTTATTCGAGGGCAATTCACCCCTCCACTTT
CASSLFEGNSPLHF
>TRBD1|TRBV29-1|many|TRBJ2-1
TGCAGCGTTGCGGGGGGGAGGACAGGGGGTAGGGACAATGAGCAGTTCTTC
CSVAGGRTGGRDNEQFF
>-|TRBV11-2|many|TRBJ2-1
TGTGCCAGCAGCTTGTGGGAGAGCAATGAGCAGTTCTTC
CASSLWESNEQFF
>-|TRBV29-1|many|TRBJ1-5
TGCAGCGTTGTTGCTGCAGCCAATCAGCCCCAGCATTTT
CSVVAAANQPQHF